The 9 T cell receptor beta chains reported below all come from one sample, sequenced in a study of cytomegalovirus exposure and HLA in healthy donors. PCR was performed using 60 Vbeta and 13 Jbeta primers. Repertoires were generated with immunoSEQ multiplex PCR, while TCRdb's copy carries only in-frame clones and drops some. Of about 140,000 clones listed, approximately 84% were seen once; the top ten hold approximately 1.3%. Sequences were obtained from PBMCs. These receptors all come from a man younger than 45 in good health and CMV-seropositive.

This rearrangement joins TRBV6-1 to TRBJ1-5; D not resolved. Germline V gives CDR1 MNHNS, CDR2 SASEGT. This CDR3 spans 13 amino acids. Deletions cut 3 bases from V and 4 bases from J, with 7 bases between. DNA for the CDR3: TGTGCCAGCAGTGAGTCGAGGAATCAGCCCCAGCATTTT. Its translation is CASSESRNQPQHF.

This rearrangement joins TRBV27 to TRBJ2-7; 7 nucleotides match TRBD1. Germline V gives CDR1 MNHEY, CDR2 SMNVEV (reference sequence). V lost 4 bases to trimming and J lost 4 bases; unmatched junction nucleotides: 10. The CDR3 extends over 15 amino acids. CDR3 nucleotides: TGTGCCAGCAGTTGGAGTTCAGGGGGTAGGTACGAGCAGTACTTC. Translating it yields CASSWSSGGRYEQYF.

V usage is TRBV18 and J usage is TRBJ1-1, with D tentatively TRBD1 (6 bases). The germline gives CDR1 KGHSH, CDR2 LQKENI. V was pared by 2 bases and J by 1 base, with 11 bases between. The CDR3 consists of 15 residues. In DNA form, the CDR3 reads TGTGCCAGCTCACCAGGACAGATGAAGAACACTGAAGCTTTCTTT. This translates into CASSPGQMKNTEAFF.

This clone was picked up a small number of times. V usage is TRBV30 and J usage is TRBJ2-5; D possibly corresponds to TRBD1 (6 bases). Between the trimmed V and J ends, which lost 4 bases and 5 bases, there was a span of 17 bases. Germline V gene sequence: CDR1 GTSNPN, CDR2 SVGIG (reference sequence). CDR3 size: 14 residues. CDR3 bases: TGTGCCTGGATCGTTGGGGGCACTCGGGAGACCCAGTACTTC. This encodes CAWIVGGTRETQYF.

The genes are TRBV7-2 and TRBJ2-1; TRBD2 matches 7 bases. The CDR3 totals 17 residues. Germline CDR1 SGHTA, CDR2 FQGNSA. Trimming took 5 bases from V and 6 from J; bases not matched to a gene: 16. For the CDR3, the DNA is TGTGCCAGCAGCCAGAACAGACCGGGACTAATGTTCAATGAGCAGTTCTTC. Translation gives CASSQNRPGLMFNEQFF.

As to this clone: Within the sample, other DNA sequences also encode this same CDR3. V is TRBV5-4 and J is TRBJ2-5, with D possibly being TRBD2 (6 bases). Germline CDR1 is SGHNT and CDR2 is YYREEE (reference sequence). The CDR3 length is 17 residues. Trimming shortened V by 4 bases and J by 2 bases, and 21 bases separated the two germline ends. The CDR3 DNA is TGTGCCAGCAGCCGCGTTAGGGGCGCTGCGGGGCAAGAGACCCAGTACTTC. Translated: CASSRVRGAAGQETQYF.

This rearrangement joins TRBV5-6 to TRBJ1-1; D is possibly TRBD1 (6 bases). The V gene lost 4 bases and the J gene lost 6 bases, with 13 bases spanning the gap. Looked up from germline, CDR1 is SGHDT and CDR2 is YYEEEE. The length of the CDR3 is 13 residues. CDR3 sequence (DNA): TGTGCCAGCAGCCGAAGTCCAGGGGCTGAAGCTTTCTTT. Amino acid sequence: CASSRSPGAEAFF.

On this clone itself: Sequence at one end of the junction differs from germline and may be a read error. The V call is TRBV7-9, the J call TRBJ2-7; D may be TRBD1 (5 bases). The germline V gene has CDR1 SEHNR and CDR2 FQNEAQ (reference sequence). CDR3 length: 12 residues. CDR3 loop: CSSSLQDYEQYF. As DNA, the CDR3 is TGTTCCAGCAGCTTACAGGACTACGAGCAGTACTTC.

This clone turned up a few times. V and J are TRBV5-6 and TRBJ2-2; 9 bases line up with TRBD1. V shed 4 bases and J 5 bases; nucleotides not matched to a gene: 18. This CDR3 is 19 amino acids long. Germline loops: CDR1 SGHDT, CDR2 YYEEEE. The CDR3: CASSPLFSGQGEKTGELFF. The CDR3 coding sequence is TGTGCCAGCAGCCCCCTTTTCTCGGGACAGGGAGAAAAAACCGGGGAGCTGTTTTTT.